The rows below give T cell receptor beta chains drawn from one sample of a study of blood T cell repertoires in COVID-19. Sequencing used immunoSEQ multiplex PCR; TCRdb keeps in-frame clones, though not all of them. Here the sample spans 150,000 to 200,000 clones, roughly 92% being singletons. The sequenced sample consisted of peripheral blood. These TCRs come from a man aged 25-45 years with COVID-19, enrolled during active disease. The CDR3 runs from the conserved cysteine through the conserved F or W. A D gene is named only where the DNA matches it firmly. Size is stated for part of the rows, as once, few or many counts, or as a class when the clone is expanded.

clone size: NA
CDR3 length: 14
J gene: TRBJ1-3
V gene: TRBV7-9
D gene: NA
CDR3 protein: CASSSPGAGNTIYF
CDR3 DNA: TGTGCCAGCAGCAGCCCGGGGGCTGGAAACACCATATATTTT

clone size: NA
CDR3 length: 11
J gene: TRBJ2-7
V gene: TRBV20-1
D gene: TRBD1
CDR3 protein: CSAEQGREQYF
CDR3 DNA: TGCAGTGCTGAACAGGGGCGCGAGCAGTACTTC

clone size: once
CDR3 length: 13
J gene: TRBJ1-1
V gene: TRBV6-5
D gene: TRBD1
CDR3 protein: CASRGTGVSEAFF
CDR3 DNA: TGTGCCAGCAGGGGGACAGGAGTGTCTGAAGCTTTCTTT

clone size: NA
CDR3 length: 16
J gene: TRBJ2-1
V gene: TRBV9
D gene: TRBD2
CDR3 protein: CASSVEVRGGYNEQFF
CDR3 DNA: TGTGCCAGCAGCGTAGAAGTGCGGGGGGGGTACAATGAGCAGTTCTTC

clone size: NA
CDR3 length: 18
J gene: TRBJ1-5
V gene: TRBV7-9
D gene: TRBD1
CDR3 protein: CASSQGQGALYGNQPQHF
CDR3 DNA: TGTGCCAGCAGCCAGGGACAGGGGGCTTTATACGGCAATCAGCCCCAGCATTTT

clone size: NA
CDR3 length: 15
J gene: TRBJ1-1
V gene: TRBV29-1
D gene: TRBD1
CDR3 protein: CSVRRQGRMGTEAFF
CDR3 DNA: TGCAGCGTCCGGAGACAGGGGAGAATGGGCACTGAAGCTTTCTTT

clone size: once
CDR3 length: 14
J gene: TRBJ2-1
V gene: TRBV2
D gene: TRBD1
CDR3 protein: CASTSGGWVNEQFF
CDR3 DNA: TGTGCCAGCACGTCAGGGGGCTGGGTCAATGAGCAGTTCTTC

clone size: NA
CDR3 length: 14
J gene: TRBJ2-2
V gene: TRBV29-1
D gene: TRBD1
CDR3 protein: CSVAGTGNTGELFF
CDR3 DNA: TGCAGCGTTGCCGGGACAGGGAACACCGGGGAGCTGTTTTTT

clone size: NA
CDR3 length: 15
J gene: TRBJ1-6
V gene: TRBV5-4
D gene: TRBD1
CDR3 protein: CASSLEQGDRSPLHF
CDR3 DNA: TGTGCCAGCAGCTTGGAACAGGGGGATCGATCACCCCTCCACTTT

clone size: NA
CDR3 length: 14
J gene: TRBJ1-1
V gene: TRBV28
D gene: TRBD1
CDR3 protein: CASSVGQGNTEAFF
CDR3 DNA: TGTGCCAGCAGTGTCGGACAGGGCAACACTGAAGCTTTCTTT

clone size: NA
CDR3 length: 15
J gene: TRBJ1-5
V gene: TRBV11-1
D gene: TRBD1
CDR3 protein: CASSSGQGLNQPQHF
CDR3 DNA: TGTGCCAGCAGCTCCGGACAGGGCCTGAATCAGCCCCAGCATTTT

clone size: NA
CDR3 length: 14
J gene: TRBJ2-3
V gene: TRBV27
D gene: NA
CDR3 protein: CASRGGGAADTQYF
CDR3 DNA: TGTGCCAGCAGGGGTGGGGGGGCTGCAGATACGCAGTATTTT

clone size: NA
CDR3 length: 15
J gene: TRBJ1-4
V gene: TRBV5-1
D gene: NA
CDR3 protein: CASSGGRRGNEKLFF
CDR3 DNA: TGCGCCAGCAGCGGCGGTCGTAGGGGTAATGAAAAACTGTTTTTT

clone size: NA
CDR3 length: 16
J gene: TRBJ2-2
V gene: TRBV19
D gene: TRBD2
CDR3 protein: CASRKTSGGNTGELFF
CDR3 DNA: TGTGCCAGTAGGAAGACTAGCGGGGGAAACACCGGGGAGCTGTTTTTT

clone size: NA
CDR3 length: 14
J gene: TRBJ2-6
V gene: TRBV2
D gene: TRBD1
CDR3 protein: CANQDRQGANVLTF
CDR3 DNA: TGTGCCAACCAGGACAGGCAAGGGGCCAACGTCCTGACTTTC

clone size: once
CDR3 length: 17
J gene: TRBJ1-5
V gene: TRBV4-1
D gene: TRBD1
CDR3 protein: CASSQVDRVVSNQPQHF
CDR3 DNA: TGCGCCAGCAGCCAAGTGGACAGGGTGGTAAGCAATCAGCCCCAGCATTTT

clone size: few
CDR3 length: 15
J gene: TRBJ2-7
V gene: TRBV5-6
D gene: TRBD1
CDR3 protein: CASSSTGTGIYEQYF
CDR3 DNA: TGTGCCAGCAGCTCCACCGGGACAGGGATATACGAGCAGTACTTC

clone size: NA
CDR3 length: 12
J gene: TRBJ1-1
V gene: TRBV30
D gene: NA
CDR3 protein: CAWNPGWTEAFF
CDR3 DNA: TGTGCCTGGAATCCAGGTTGGACTGAAGCTTTCTTT

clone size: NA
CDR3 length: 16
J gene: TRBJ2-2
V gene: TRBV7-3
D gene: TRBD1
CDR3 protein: CASSGEQGSGTGELFF
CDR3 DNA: TGTGCCAGCAGTGGGGAACAGGGGTCTGGCACCGGGGAGCTGTTTTTT

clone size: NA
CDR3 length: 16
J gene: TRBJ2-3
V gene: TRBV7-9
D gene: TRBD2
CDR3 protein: CATRGGGSPSTDTQYF
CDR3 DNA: TGTGCCACCCGGGGGGGCGGATCCCCTAGCACAGATACGCAGTATTTT

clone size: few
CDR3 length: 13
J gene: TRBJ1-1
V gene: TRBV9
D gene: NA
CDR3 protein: CASSVGAASEAFF
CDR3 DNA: TGTGCCAGCAGCGTAGGAGCGGCTTCAGAAGCTTTCTTT

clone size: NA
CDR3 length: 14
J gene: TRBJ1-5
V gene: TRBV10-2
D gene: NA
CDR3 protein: CASFAGGGNQPQHF
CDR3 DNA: TGCGCCAGCTTTGCGGGCGGAGGCAATCAGCCCCAGCATTTT

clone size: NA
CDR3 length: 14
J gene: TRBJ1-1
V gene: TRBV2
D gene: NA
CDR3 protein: CASITGEGNTEAFF
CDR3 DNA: TGTGCCAGCATCACGGGGGAGGGGAACACTGAAGCTTTCTTT

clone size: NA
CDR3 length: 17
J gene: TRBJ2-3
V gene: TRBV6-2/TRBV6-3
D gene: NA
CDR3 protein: CASSYTGAKTNTDTQYF
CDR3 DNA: TGTGCCAGCAGTTATACTGGGGCAAAGACCAACACAGATACGCAGTATTTT